Each of the 16 T cell receptor beta chains below was sequenced from the same sample in a study of T cell changes during pregnancy in multiple sclerosis. The data were produced by immunoSEQ multiplex PCR, yet TCRdb's version contains in-frame clones alone and is incomplete. The sample yields about 80,000 clones, 85% to 95% seen once. This specimen was peripheral blood, taken in the third trimester of pregnancy. These receptors all come from a female donor with multiple sclerosis, enrolled in a pregnancy study.

CDR3 amino acids: CASRGQGGPLHF. As DNA, the CDR3 is TGTGCCAGCAGGGGACAGGGGGGGCCCCTCCACTTT. The genes are TRBV6-5 and TRBJ1-6; TRBD1 matches at 11 bases. The CDR3 extends over 12 amino acids. Germline CDR1 reads MNHEY; CDR2 reads SVGAGI. V was pared by 6 bases and J by 13 bases, with 2 bases of the junction left unmatched.

V is TRBV5-1 and J is TRBJ2-7; perhaps TRBD1 as D (6 bases). Trimming shortened V by 4 bases and J by 6 bases, and 14 bases separated the two germline ends. The CDR3 is 13 residues long. Germline CDR1 reads SGHRS; CDR2 reads YFSETQ. The CDR3 loop is CASSITGLSEQYF. CDR3 bases: TGCGCCAGCAGCATAACAGGGTTGTCCGAGCAGTACTTC.

About this clone: Other DNA sequences of this sample code for an identical CDR3. This chain uses TRBV15 with TRBJ1-2, with unresolved D. The CDR3 runs 13 residues. V was shortened by 0 bases and J by 6 bases, with 8 bases between the two germline ends. CDR1 LNHNV and CDR2 YYDKDF come from the germline V gene (reference sequence). The CDR3 region is CATSREEGDGYTF. CDR3 DNA: TGTGCCACCAGCAGAGAAGAGGGTGATGGCTACACCTTC.

This sequence joins TRBV27 and TRBJ1-2; D might be TRBD1 (6 bases). Trimming took off 3 bases at V and 3 bases at J, with 8 bases between the two ends. The length of the CDR3 is 13 residues. CDR1 is MNHEY, CDR2 SMNVEV, per germline (reference sequence). The CDR3 protein is CASSLAGDYGYTF. As DNA, the CDR3 is TGTGCCAGCAGTTTGGCAGGGGACTATGGCTACACCTTC.

V is TRBV2 and J is TRBJ2-5; D may be TRBD2 (6 bases). Germline V CDR1 and CDR2: SNHLY, FYNNEI. Deletions cut 0 bases from V and 7 bases from J, with 12 bases between. The length of the CDR3 is 14 residues. Here the CDR3 DNA reads TGTGCCAGCAGTGAAGCGGGGGGAAAGGGGACCCAGTACTTC. Translating gives CASSEAGGKGTQYF.

The chain has TRBV6-1 and TRBJ2-7; no clear D. In germline, CDR1 is MNHNS, CDR2 SASEGT. The CDR3 extends over 14 amino acids. The V and J ends lost 8 bases and 2 bases respectively, with 16 bases between them. The CDR3 bases are TGTGCCAGCGAGAGAGGTGCGCTTCCCTACGAGCAGTACTTC. Amino acids: CASERGALPYEQYF.

The chain joins TRBV11-2 to TRBJ1-6; TRBD1 matches at 9 bases. This CDR3 has 16 amino acids. Losses at the gene ends were 5 bases for V and 7 bases for J; bases not matched to a gene: 9. Germline V gene data show CDR1 as SGHAT and CDR2 as FQNNGV. CDR3 region: CASSQYGTGRNSPLHF. The CDR3 nucleotides are TGTGCCAGCAGCCAATATGGGACAGGGCGGAATTCACCCCTCCACTTT.

V gene TRBV4-1 combines with J gene TRBJ2-7, with D perhaps TRBD2 (5 bases). The CDR3 runs 15 residues. V was trimmed by 1 base and J by 0 bases, leaving 10 bases between them. In germline, CDR1 is MGHRA, CDR2 YSYEKL. CDR3 sequence reads: CASSQVGDPSYEQYF. The DNA of the CDR3 is TGCGCCAGCAGCCAAGTCGGGGATCCCTCCTACGAGCAGTACTTC.

On this clone itself: The conserved phenylalanine or tryptophan is not found at the CDR3 terminus, so this likely reflects a read error. The limits of the CDR3 on the DNA are not certain, so only TCRdb's listed CDR3 is given. This sequence joins TRBV29-1 and TRBJ1-2; TRBD1 was called by the table and not checked on the DNA. From germline, CDR1 is SQVTM and CDR2 ANQGSEA. The CDR3 length equals 9 residues, ends included. CDR3 sequence: CSVPGQGLI.

The rearrangement uses TRBV7-2 and TRBJ1-5; D is unresolved. Germline V gene data show CDR1 as SGHTA and CDR2 as FQGNSA. Deletions cut 8 bases from V and 6 bases from J, with 8 bases between. The CDR3 extends over 11 amino acids. Here the CDR3 DNA reads TGTGCCAGCGGCGGCAGTCAGCCCCAGCATTTT. Translated, it gives CASGGSQPQHF.

The chain uses TRBV13 and TRBJ2-1; possibly TRBD2 for D (6 bases). This CDR3 contains 12 residues. V was shortened by 8 bases and J by 7 bases, with 12 bases between the two germline ends. Germline CDR1 PRHDT, CDR2 FYEKMQ (reference sequence). The CDR3, as DNA: TGTGCCAGCGCTCGGGGGTCGAATGAGCAGTTCTTC. It is translated as CASARGSNEQFF.

V gene TRBV5-4 combines with J gene TRBJ2-1, with 15 bases identical to TRBD2. Looked up from germline, CDR1 is SGHNT and CDR2 is YYREEE (reference sequence). V gave up 6 bases and J gave up 0 bases; unmatched junction bases: 4. The CDR3 runs to 17 residues. In nucleotides, the CDR3 is TGTGCCAGCACCCCGGGACTAGCGGGGGGCTCCTACAATGAGCAGTTCTTC. This encodes CASTPGLAGGSYNEQFF.

The chain is built from TRBV5-4 and TRBJ1-1, with D unclear. Germline-derived CDR1 and CDR2 are SGHNT and YYREEE (reference sequence). The CDR3 spans 14 residues. V lost 1 base to trimming and J lost 1 base, with 8 bases between them. CDR3 bases: TGTGCCAGCAGCTTGAGGCGGAAGAACACTGAAGCTTTCTTT. Residues: CASSLRRKNTEAFF.

The rearrangement uses TRBV4-2 and TRBJ1-2, with D perhaps matching TRBD1 (5 bases). Germline V CDR1 and CDR2: LGHNA, YNFKEQ. Trimming pared 5 bases from V and 4 bases from J, leaving 23 bases between. This CDR3 region has 17 residues. The CDR3 loop reads CASSARATGEGSYGYTF. CDR3 DNA sequence: TGTGCCAGCAGCGCCAGGGCTACGGGGGAGGGGTCCTATGGCTACACCTTC.

CDR3 residues: CASSPASKGSSYEQYF. CDR3 nucleotides: TGTGCCAGCAGCCCCGCGAGCAAGGGGTCCTCCTACGAGCAGTACTTC. The chain carries TRBV7-9 and TRBJ2-7, with D perhaps TRBD1 (5 bases). V lost 5 bases and J lost 0, with 17 bases in between. The CDR3 runs 16 residues. Germline CDR1 is SEHNR and CDR2 is FQNEAQ (reference sequence).

Only one count was recorded for this clone. This chain links TRBV7-9 with TRBJ1-4; a weak D match, TRBD1 (6 bases). Looked up from germline, CDR1 is SEHNR and CDR2 is FQNEAQ (reference sequence). V gave up 2 bases and J gave up 4 bases, with 17 bases separating them. The CDR3 runs to 17 residues. The CDR3 is CASSLRSGGAVNEKLFF. The CDR3 region has the DNA TGTGCCAGCAGCTTAAGGTCGGGGGGCGCGGTTAATGAAAAACTGTTTTTT.